The clone carrying this T cell receptor beta chain was counted at least ten times. Its target is not known. This sample was taken from a study of T cells in Graves' hyperthyroidism and ophthalmopathy. About the study: At initial diagnosis, before any treatment had begun, peripheral blood was obtained.

General study findings and limits: Ophthalmopathy was identified by the model a median approximately 6.4 months ahead of onset.

The germline V gene has CDR1 LGHDT and CDR2 YNNKEL (reference sequence). The CDR3 runs 11 residues. Trimming removed 4 bases from V and 7 bases from J, with 6 bases in between. Template material for amplifying TCR beta CDR3 regions consisted of RNA transcripts. The HTBI primer set drove a first-round RT-PCR of the TCR CDR3. TCRdb re-analysed the multiplex PCR reads in MiXCR, keeping a single row per CDR3 protein. The sample holds a few hundred thousand distinct CDR3 sequences, roughly an eighth seen once. The V gene is TRBV3-1, the J gene TRBJ2-3; D unresolved. The sequence was collected from a woman aged 40 to 55 with Graves' ophthalmopathy. Sequencing was done on a sample of blood. The CDR3 sequence: CASSPGYTQYF. CDR3 in DNA: TGTGCCAGCAGCCCCGGGTATACGCAGTATTTT.